This TCR beta chain originates from a study of circulating and synovial CD4+ cells in juvenile arthritis. Study observations and caveats: Measured synovium overlap likely understates the true shared repertoire. Some such blood samples were as oligoclonal as synovium. Circulating pathogenic-like lymphocytes shared a substantially higher fraction of CDR3 sequences with synovium than bulk blood.

This table comes from immunoSEQ multiplex PCR, and its TCRdb copy is limited to in-frame clones, with some not included. The sample has about 36,000 clones, approximately 94% seen once. The count of this clone is one. Its antigen remains unidentified. The CDR3 spans 14 residues. Germline loops: CDR1 LNHNV, CDR2 YYDKDF (reference sequence). Deletions cut 2 bases from V and 2 bases from J, with 7 bases between. This sequence originates from a human donor with juvenile idiopathic arthritis. Sequencing used CD4+ T cells from blood. This chain uses TRBV15 with TRBJ1-3, with D possibly TRBD1 on 5 matching bases. This CDR3 is CATSRQGAGNTIYF. CDR3 DNA sequence: TGTGCCACCAGCAGACAGGGCGCTGGAAACACCATATATTTT.